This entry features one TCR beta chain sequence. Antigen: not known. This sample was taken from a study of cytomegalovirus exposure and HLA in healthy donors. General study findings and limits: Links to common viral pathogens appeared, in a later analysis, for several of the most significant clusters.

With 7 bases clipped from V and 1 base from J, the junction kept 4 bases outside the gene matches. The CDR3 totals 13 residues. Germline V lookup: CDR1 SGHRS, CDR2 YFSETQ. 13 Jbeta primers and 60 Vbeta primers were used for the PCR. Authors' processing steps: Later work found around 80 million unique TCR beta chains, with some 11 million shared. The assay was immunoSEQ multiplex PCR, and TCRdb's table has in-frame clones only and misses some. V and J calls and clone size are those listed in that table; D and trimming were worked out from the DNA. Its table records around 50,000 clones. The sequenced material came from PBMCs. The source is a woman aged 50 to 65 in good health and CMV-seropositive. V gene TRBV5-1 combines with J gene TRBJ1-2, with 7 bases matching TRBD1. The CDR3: CASAGTVNYGYTF. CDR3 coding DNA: TGCGCCAGCGCTGGGACAGTTAACTATGGCTACACCTTC.